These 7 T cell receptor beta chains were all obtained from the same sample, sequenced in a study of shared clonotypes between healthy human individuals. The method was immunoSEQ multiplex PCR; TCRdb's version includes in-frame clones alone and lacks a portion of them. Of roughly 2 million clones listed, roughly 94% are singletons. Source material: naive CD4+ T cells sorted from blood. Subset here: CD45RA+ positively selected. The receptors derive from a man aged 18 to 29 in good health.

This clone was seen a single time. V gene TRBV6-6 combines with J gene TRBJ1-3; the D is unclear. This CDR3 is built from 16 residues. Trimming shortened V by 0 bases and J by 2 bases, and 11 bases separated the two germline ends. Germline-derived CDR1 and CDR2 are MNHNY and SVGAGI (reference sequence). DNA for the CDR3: TGTGCCAGCAGTTACTCGGCGGCAGCTACTGGAAACACCATATATTTT. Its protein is CASSYSAAATGNTIYF.

CDR3: CAISTGLAGVNEQFF. The CDR3 DNA sequence: TGTGCCATCAGTACGGGACTAGCGGGAGTAAATGAGCAGTTCTTC. V and J are TRBV10-3 and TRBJ2-1; 14 nucleotides match TRBD2. The ends lost 5 bases at V and 7 bases at J; junction bases unmatched: 4. CDR1 ENHRY and CDR2 SYGVKD come from the germline V gene. CDR3 length: 15 amino acids.

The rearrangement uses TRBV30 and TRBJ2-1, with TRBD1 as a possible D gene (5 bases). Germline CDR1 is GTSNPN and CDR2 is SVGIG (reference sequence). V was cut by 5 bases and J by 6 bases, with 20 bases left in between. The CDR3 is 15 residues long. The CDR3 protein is CAWGLQVRAGNEQFF. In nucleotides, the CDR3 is TGTGCCTGGGGCCTACAGGTACGGGCAGGCAATGAGCAGTTCTTC.

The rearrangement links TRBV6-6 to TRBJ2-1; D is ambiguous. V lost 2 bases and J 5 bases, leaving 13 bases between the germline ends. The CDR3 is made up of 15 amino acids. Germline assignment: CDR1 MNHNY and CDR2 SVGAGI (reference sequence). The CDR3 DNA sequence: TGTGCCAGCAGTTACGGTATTCGACTCCACAATGAGCAGTTCTTC. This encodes CASSYGIRLHNEQFF.

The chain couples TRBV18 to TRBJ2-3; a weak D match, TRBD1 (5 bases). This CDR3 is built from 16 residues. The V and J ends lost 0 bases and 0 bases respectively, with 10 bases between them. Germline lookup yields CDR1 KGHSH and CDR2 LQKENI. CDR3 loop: CASSPPRPGSTDTQYF. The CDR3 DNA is TGTGCCAGCTCACCACCGCGTCCAGGGAGCACAGATACGCAGTATTTT. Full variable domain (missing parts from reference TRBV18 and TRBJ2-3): NAGVMQNPRHLVRRRGQEARLRCSPMKGHSHVYWYRQLPEEGLKFMVYLQKENIIDESGMPKERFSAEFPKEGPSILRIQQVVRGDSAAYFCASSPPRPGSTDTQYFGPGTRLTVL.

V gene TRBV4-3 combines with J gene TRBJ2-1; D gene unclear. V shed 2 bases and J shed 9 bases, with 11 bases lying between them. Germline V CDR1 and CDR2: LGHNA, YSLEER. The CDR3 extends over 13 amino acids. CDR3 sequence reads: CASSQTLFGEQFF. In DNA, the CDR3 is TGCGCCAGCAGCCAAACCCTTTTCGGTGAGCAGTTCTTC.

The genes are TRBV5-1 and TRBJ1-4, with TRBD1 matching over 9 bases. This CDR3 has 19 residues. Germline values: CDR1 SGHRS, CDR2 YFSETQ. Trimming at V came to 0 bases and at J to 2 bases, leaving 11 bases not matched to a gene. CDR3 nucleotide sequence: TGCGCCAGCAGCTTGGGCGGAACCGGGACAGGGCGGACTAATGAAAAACTGTTTTTT. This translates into CASSLGGTGTGRTNEKLFF.